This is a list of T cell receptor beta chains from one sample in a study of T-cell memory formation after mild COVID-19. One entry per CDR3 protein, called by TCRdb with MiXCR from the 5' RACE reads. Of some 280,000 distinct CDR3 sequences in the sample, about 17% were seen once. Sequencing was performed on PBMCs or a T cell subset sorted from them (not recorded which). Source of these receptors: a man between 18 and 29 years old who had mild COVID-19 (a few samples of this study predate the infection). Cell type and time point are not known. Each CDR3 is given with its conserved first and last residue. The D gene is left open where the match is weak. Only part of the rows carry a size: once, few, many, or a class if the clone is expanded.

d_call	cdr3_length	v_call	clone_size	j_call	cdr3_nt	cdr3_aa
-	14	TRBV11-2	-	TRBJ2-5	TGTGCCAGCAGCTTAAGGCTGGGTTATGAGACCCAGTACTTC	CASSLRLGYETQYF
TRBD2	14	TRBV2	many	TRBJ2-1	TGTGCCAGCAGCCCTTTCACTAGCGGGGGGCCCCTCATCTTC	CASSPFTSGGPLIF
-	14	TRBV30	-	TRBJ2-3	TGTGCCTGGAGGGCCCTCCTGCCCACAGATACGCAGTATTTT	CAWRALLPTDTQYF
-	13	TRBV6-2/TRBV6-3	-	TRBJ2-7	TGTGCCAGCAGTTACGGACTTCCCTACGAGCAGTACTTC	CASSYGLPYEQYF
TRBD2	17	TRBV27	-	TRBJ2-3	TGTGCCAGCAGTCCCGGGACTAGCCCCCGGCGCACAGATACGCAGTATTTT	CASSPGTSPRRTDTQYF
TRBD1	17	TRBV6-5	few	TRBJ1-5	TGTGCCAGCAGTTACTCATTTCGGCCAGGGGGTGGCCAGCCCCAGCATTTT	CASSYSFRPGGGQPQHF
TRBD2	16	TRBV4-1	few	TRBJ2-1	TGCGCCAGCAGCCAAGATAGACTAGCGATAAACAATGAGCAGTTCTTC	CASSQDRLAINNEQFF
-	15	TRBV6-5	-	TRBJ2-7	TGTGCCAGCAGTTACTCGATAGGTGGGGGCGGCGAGCAGTACTTC	CASSYSIGGGGEQYF
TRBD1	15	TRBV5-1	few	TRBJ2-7	TGCGCCAGCAGCTTGGCCGACAGGGGGCTCGACGAGCAGTACTTC	CASSLADRGLDEQYF
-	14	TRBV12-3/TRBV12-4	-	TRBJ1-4	TGTGCCAGCAGTCGTACAGGGAAAAATGAAAAACTGTTTTTT	CASSRTGKNEKLFF
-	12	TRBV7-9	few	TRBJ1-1	TGTGCCAGCAGCGTAAACCCGTCAGTGGCTTTCTTT	CASSVNPSVAFF
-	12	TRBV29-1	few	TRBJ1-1	TGCAGCGTTAAGGGGTTTAACACTGAAGCTTTCTTT	CSVKGFNTEAFF
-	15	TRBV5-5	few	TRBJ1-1	TGTGCCAGCAACCCGCCCCGTGGGTCGGGGACTGAAGCTTTCTTT	CASNPPRGSGTEAFF
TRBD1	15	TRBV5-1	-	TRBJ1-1	TGCGCCAGCAGCGAGAACAGGGGGCAGAACACTGAAGCTTTCTTT	CASSENRGQNTEAFF
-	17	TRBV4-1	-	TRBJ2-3	TGCGCCAGCAGCCAAGATTCGGTCCAAATAAGGGCAGATACGCAGTATTTT	CASSQDSVQIRADTQYF
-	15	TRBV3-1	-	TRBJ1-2	TGTGCCAGCAGCCAAGAAAACAGGGCTAACTATGGCTACACCTTC	CASSQENRANYGYTF
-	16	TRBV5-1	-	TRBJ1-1	TGCGCCAGCAGCTTGGCCTCTATGGGAGTGGGCACTGAAGCTTTCTTT	CASSLASMGVGTEAFF
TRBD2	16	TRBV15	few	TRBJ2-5	TGTGCCACCAGCAGATCGACACTAGCGGGGGCGGAGACCCAGTACTTC	CATSRSTLAGAETQYF
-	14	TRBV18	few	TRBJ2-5	TGTGCCAGCTCGCAAGGAGCCGCGGAGGAGACCCAGTACTTC	CASSQGAAEETQYF
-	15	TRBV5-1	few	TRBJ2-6	TGCGCCAGCAGCTTGGGACAGGCATCTCCCAACGTCCTGACTTTC	CASSLGQASPNVLTF
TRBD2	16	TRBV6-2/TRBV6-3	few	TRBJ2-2	TGTGCCAGCAGTTCAGGACTAGCGGAGAACACCGGGGAGCTGTTTTTT	CASSSGLAENTGELFF
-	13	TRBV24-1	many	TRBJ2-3	TGTGCCACCAGTGACCCAGGGACAGATACGCAGTATTTT	CATSDPGTDTQYF
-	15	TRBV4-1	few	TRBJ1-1	TGCGCCAGCAGCCCCACTCCGGGTACGAACACTGAAGCTTTCTTT	CASSPTPGTNTEAFF
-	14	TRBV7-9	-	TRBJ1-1	TGTGCCAGCAGCTTCGGGGAGGGATCCACTGAAGCTTTCTTT	CASSFGEGSTEAFF
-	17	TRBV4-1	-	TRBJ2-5	TGCGCCAGCAGCCAAGGGGGGGGCTTGTTCAGGGTTGAGACCCAGTACTTC	CASSQGGGLFRVETQYF
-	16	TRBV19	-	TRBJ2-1	TGTGCCAGTAGTTCCGACAGGCCGAGCTCCTACAATGAGCAGTTCTTC	CASSSDRPSSYNEQFF
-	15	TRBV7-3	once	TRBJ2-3	TGTGCCAGCAGCTTTTCCTCAGGGAACACAGATACGCAGTATTTT	CASSFSSGNTDTQYF
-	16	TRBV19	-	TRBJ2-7	TGTGCCAGTAGTATGGGTACGACCGGTGGGTCCTACGAGCAGTACTTC	CASSMGTTGGSYEQYF
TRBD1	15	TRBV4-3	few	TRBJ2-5	TGCGCCAGCAGCCAAGTGTTCAGGGGGCAGGAGACCCAGTACTTC	CASSQVFRGQETQYF
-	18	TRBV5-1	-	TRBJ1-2	TGCGCCAGCAGCTTGGAGTCCCGGGACATCCCAGCTAACTATGGCTACACCTTC	CASSLESRDIPANYGYTF
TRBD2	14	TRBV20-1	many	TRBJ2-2	TGCAGTGCCGTTAGCGGGGGGTCTTCCGGGGAGCTGTTTTTT	CSAVSGGSSGELFF
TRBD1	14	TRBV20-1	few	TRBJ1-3	TGCAGTGCCGGGACAGGGTACTCTGGAAACACCATATATTTT	CSAGTGYSGNTIYF
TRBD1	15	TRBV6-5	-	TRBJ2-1	TGTGCCAGCAGTTACGGGGGGACAGGGTACAATGAGCAGTTCTTC	CASSYGGTGYNEQFF
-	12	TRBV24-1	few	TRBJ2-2	TGTGCCACCAGACTCGGCACCGGGGAGCTGTTTTTT	CATRLGTGELFF
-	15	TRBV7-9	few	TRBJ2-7	TGTGCCAGCAGCCATGGGGGGATTGTTCCCTACGAGCAGTACTTC	CASSHGGIVPYEQYF
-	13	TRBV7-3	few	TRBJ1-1	TGTGCCAGCAGCTTAAATCCGGAAACTGAAGCTTTCTTT	CASSLNPETEAFF
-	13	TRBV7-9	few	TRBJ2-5	TGTGCCAGCAACCAGGAGGGGTCCGAGACCCAGTACTTC	CASNQEGSETQYF
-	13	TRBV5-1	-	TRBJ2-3	TGCGCCAGCAGCTTGGAGGCTGGTACTGCGCAGTATTTT	CASSLEAGTAQYF
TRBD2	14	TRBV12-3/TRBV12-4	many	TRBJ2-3	TGTGCCAGCAGTTTTAGCGGGGGAGGGGATACGCAGTATTTT	CASSFSGGGDTQYF
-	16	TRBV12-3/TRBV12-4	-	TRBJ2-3	TGTGCCAGCAGTTTCGGGCGGGACAGTGCTACAGATACGCAGTATTTT	CASSFGRDSATDTQYF
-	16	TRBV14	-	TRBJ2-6	TGTGCCAGCAGCCCAAGGCCCGGCCCTGGGGCCAACGTCCTGACTTTC	CASSPRPGPGANVLTF
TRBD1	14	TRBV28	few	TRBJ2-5	TGTGCCAGCAGCCTACAGGGGGCAGAAGAGACCCAGTACTTC	CASSLQGAEETQYF
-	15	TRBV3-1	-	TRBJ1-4	TGTGCCAGCAGCCAAGCGAGGGGGTTTGAGGGAAAACTGTTTTTT	CASSQARGFEGKLFF
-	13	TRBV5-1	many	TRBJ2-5	TGCGCCAGCAGTCCCGGGGCGACGGAGACCCAGTACTTC	CASSPGATETQYF
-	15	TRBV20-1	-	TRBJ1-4	TGCAGTGCTAGGGATACCGCTCTTATCGTTGAAAAACTGTTTTTT	CSARDTALIVEKLFF
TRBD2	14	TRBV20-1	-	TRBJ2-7	TGCAGTGCTTCCGGGACTAGCGCCTCCTACGAGCAGTACTTC	CSASGTSASYEQYF
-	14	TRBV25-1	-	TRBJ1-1	TGTGCCAGCAGTGAATATTGGGGGAACACTGAAGCTTTCTTT	CASSEYWGNTEAFF
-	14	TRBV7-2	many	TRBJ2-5	TGTGCCAGCAGCTTAAGGCCAGTACAAGAGACCCAGTACTTC	CASSLRPVQETQYF
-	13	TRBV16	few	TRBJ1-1	TGTGCCAGCAGTCAAGTCACCCGCACTGAAGCTTTCTTT	CASSQVTRTEAFF
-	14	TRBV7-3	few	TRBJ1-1	TGTGCCAGCAAGGGGGAAGGTTTTAGCACTGAAGCTTTCTTT	CASKGEGFSTEAFF